This T cell receptor beta chain was sequenced in a study of CD8+CD57+ T cells in acquired aplastic anemia. In the study overall: DNA per sorted CD4+ or CD8+ sample ranged roughly 0.19 to 30 ug, averaging roughly 3.2 ug. The study's findings and limits: Sharing between patients and controls was observed for twenty-nine CD8+ CDR3 sequences. CD8+ Simpson's diversity did not differ significantly between patients and controls.

This clonotype was seen ten or more times. Its antigen is not known. CDR3 and TCR beta VDJ profiling relied on genomic DNA as the template. TCRdb re-analysed the reads in MiXCR, keeping a single row per CDR3 protein. The sample consists of some 170,000 distinct CDR3 sequences, roughly 40% of them appearing once. This CDR3 comprises 15 residues. CDR1 and CDR2 from the germline V gene are MNHEY and SVGAGI. V gave up 3 bases and J gave up 0 bases, with 11 bases separating them. The chain links TRBV6-5 to TRBJ1-1; TRBD1 might be the D (6 bases). The sequence came from a human donor in good health. Sequenced material: sorted CD4+, CD8+, or CD8+CD57+ T cells (not recorded which) from PBMCs. The CDR3 sequence is CASSYGGGLNTEAFF. The CDR3 coding sequence is TGTGCCAGCAGTTATGGAGGGGGATTGAACACTGAAGCTTTCTTT.